The 14 T cell receptor beta chains reported below all come from one sample, sequenced in a study of siplizumab effects on memory and regulatory T cells. This table comes from immunoSEQ multiplex PCR, and its TCRdb copy is limited to in-frame clones, with some not included. The sample gives 80,000 to 130,000 clones, 92% of which show up once; around 0.68% is in the top ten. Sequencing was done on a sample of Tregs sorted from blood. These TCRs come from a human donor in good health.

The genes are TRBV6-5 and TRBJ2-3; TRBD2 might be the D (6 bases). The CDR3 covers 14 residues. Germline V gene data show CDR1 as MNHEY and CDR2 as SVGAGI. V was shortened by 6 bases and J by 2 bases, with 12 bases between the two germline ends. CDR3 nucleotides: TGTGCCAGCAGCGAGGGACTCTTCACAGATACGCAGTATTTT. This codes for CASSEGLFTDTQYF.

This clone was seen a single time. V usage is TRBV7-8 and J usage is TRBJ2-5; D tentatively reads TRBD1 or TRBD2 (5 bases each). CDR3 length equals 14 residues. Germline CDR1 reads SGHVS; CDR2 reads FQNEAQ. V was pared by 5 bases and J by 0 bases, with 10 bases between. The CDR3 here is CASSRDGNQETQYF. In DNA, the CDR3 is TGTGCCAGCAGCCGGGACGGAAACCAAGAGACCCAGTACTTC.

The chain recombines TRBV27 with TRBJ2-1, with D possibly TRBD1 on 7 matching bases. Germline V gives CDR1 MNHEY, CDR2 SMNVEV (reference sequence). The CDR3 spans 16 residues. Trimming took off 6 bases at V and 2 bases at J, with 17 bases between the two ends. The DNA of the CDR3 is TGTGCCAGCAGGGTATCGGAGGGGGCTCCCTACAATGAGCAGTTCTTC. As protein: CASRVSEGAPYNEQFF.

This rearrangement joins TRBV29-1 to TRBJ2-5; 10 nucleotides line up with TRBD2. V gave up 7 bases and J gave up 9 bases; unmatched junction bases: 14. Per the germline V gene, CDR1 is SQVTM and CDR2 is ANQGSEA. The CDR3 is made up of 14 amino acids. DNA of the CDR3: TGCAGCGGGGGTGGGAGAGCTAGCGGGAGTGCCCAGTACTTC. Translated: CSGGGRASGSAQYF.

This clone was counted a single time. The chain links TRBV5-6 to TRBJ2-1; maybe TRBD1 (7 bases). From germline, CDR1 is SGHDT and CDR2 YYEEEE. Trimming took 4 bases from V and 7 from J, leaving 24 bases between them. The CDR3 runs to 17 residues. This CDR3 reads CASSAPPRASGGNEQFF. In nucleotides, the CDR3 is TGTGCCAGCAGCGCCCCCCCCCGGGCCTCAGGGGGGAATGAGCAGTTCTTC.

The chain recombines TRBV7-2 with TRBJ2-5, with 8 positions matching TRBD2. Trimming at V came to 8 bases and at J to 2 bases, leaving 4 bases not matched to a gene. Per germline, CDR1 SGHTA and CDR2 FQGNSA. The CDR3 sequence is 13 residues long. The CDR3 region is CASRTSGQETQYF. In DNA, the CDR3 is TGTGCCAGCCGAACTAGCGGACAAGAGACCCAGTACTTC.

This clone was counted once. In nucleotides, the CDR3 is TGCAGCGTTGCCAGGACCAACGGGGAGACCCAGTACTTC. Residues: CSVARTNGETQYF. The chain links TRBV29-1 to TRBJ2-5; D remains ambiguous. The CDR3 length is 13 residues. Trimming took 4 bases from V and 5 from J, leaving 14 bases between them. CDR1 is SQVTM, CDR2 ANQGSEA, per germline.

The chain has TRBV7-9 and TRBJ2-5; 7 nucleotides agree with TRBD1. The CDR3 length is 16 residues. Germline V CDR1 and CDR2: SEHNR, FQNEAQ (reference sequence). With V trimmed by 0 bases and J by 2 bases, 6 bases remained unmatched. The CDR3 DNA is TGTGCCAGCAGCTTAGCGAGCCCCAGGGGGCAAGAGACCCAGTACTTC. Amino acid sequence: CASSLASPRGQETQYF.

Concerning this clone itself: Additional DNA sequences in this sample encode the identical CDR3. The chain has TRBV5-1 and TRBJ2-7, with D unresolved. Trimming removed 0 bases from V and 0 bases from J, with 10 bases in between. In germline, CDR1 is SGHRS, CDR2 YFSETQ. The CDR3 has 15 amino acids. As DNA, the CDR3 is TGCGCCAGCAGCTTGGGGCTTGCAGGCTCCTACGAGCAGTACTTC. Translated, it gives CASSLGLAGSYEQYF.

Concerning this clone itself: The junction departs from germline at one end; a sequencing error may be responsible. The V and J genes are TRBV7-3 and TRBJ2-7; D is uncertain. Per the germline V gene, CDR1 is SGHTA and CDR2 is FQGTGA. This CDR3 has 15 amino acids. CDR3 DNA: TGTGCCAGCAGCATAACCGGGCCTGTTTCCTACGAGCAGTACTTC. Encoded protein: CASSITGPVSYEQYF.

This chain links TRBV27 with TRBJ1-5; D not resolved. Trimming left V 4 bases short and J 9 bases short, with 10 bases between. The germline V gene encodes CDR1 MNHEY and CDR2 SMNVEV (reference sequence). This CDR3 contains 12 residues. DNA of the CDR3: TGTGCCAGCAGTTCCCTGGCCGGGCCCCAGCATTTT. It encodes CASSSLAGPQHF.

The rearrangement links TRBV5-1 to TRBJ2-4; the D is unclear. Per germline, CDR1 SGHRS and CDR2 YFSETQ. V lost 5 bases to trimming and J lost 5 bases, with 17 bases between them. This CDR3 region has 15 residues. CDR3 sequence: CASRPVGNRQNIQYF. CDR3 bases: TGCGCCAGCAGACCCGTGGGAAACAGACAAAACATTCAGTACTTC.

V and J are TRBV27 and TRBJ2-3; D is perhaps TRBD1 or TRBD2 (5 bases each). This CDR3 is 15 amino acids long. Germline CDR1 MNHEY, CDR2 SMNVEV (reference sequence). V lost 3 bases and J 4 bases, leaving 14 bases between the germline ends. CDR3 region: CASSFGDLLSDTQYF. The CDR3 DNA is TGTGCCAGCAGTTTTGGGGACCTGCTTTCAGATACGCAGTATTTT.

This clone is a singleton in its sample. The J gene is TRBJ2-6, the V gene TRBV21-1. TRBV21-1 is given as a pseudogene. The CDR3 is 13 residues long. CDR3 sequence: CASGHSGANVLTF. The CDR3 DNA reads as TGTGCCAGCGGTCACTCTGGGGCCAACGTCCTGACTTTC.